The 20 T cell receptor beta chains below were found in one sample sequenced in a study of CD8+ T cells in alopecia areata listed by TCRdb under 2018. To prepare the library, the immunoSEQ multiplex PCR assay was applied. RNA was extracted from all samples and reverse transcribed into cDNA as template for TCR sequencing. TCRdb took this table from immuneACCESS and kept in-frame rearrangements with V and J called. Such tables lack part of the clones; where checked against another copy, unresolved V genes explain under half of the gap, and the rest is unexplained. The sample table shows hundreds of thousands of clones, and roughly 66% are seen once. The ten most abundant clones make up roughly 1.2% of the sample. The sample's treatment or condition label is to be understood as: oral pan-JAK inhibitor, 5-10 mg twice daily. The sample consisted of CD4+ T cells sorted from blood, taken at week 44, from a patient treated with tofacitinib. These receptor sequences come from a human donor with alopecia areata.

The J gene is TRBJ2-5, the V gene TRBV4-3; D is uncertain. Trimming stripped 0 bases from V and 5 bases from J, with 13 bases between. The CDR3 is 15 residues long. The germline V gene encodes CDR1 LGHNA and CDR2 YSLEER. In DNA form, the CDR3 reads TGCGCCAGCAGCCAAGACCCCGCTAGTTTGGAGACCCAGTACTTC. It translates to CASSQDPASLETQYF.

This chain joins TRBV5-1 and TRBJ1-1, with TRBD1 as a possible D gene (6 bases). Germline V gene sequence: CDR1 SGHRS, CDR2 YFSETQ. The CDR3 is 16 amino acids. Between the trimmed V and J ends, which lost 0 bases and 6 bases, there was a span of 18 bases. The CDR3 bases are TGCGCCAGCAGCTTGGCAGGACAGAGGATCGGGGCTGAAGCTTTCTTT. This encodes CASSLAGQRIGAEAFF.

The chain's CDR3 is CSDRTNYGYTF. The CDR3 DNA follows: TGCAGCGATAGGACTAACTATGGCTACACCTTC. This rearrangement joins TRBV29-1 to TRBJ1-2; no firm D call. The CDR3 loop spans 11 amino acids. The germline V gene has CDR1 SQVTM and CDR2 ANQGSEA. Trimming left V 7 bases short and J 0 bases short, with 6 bases between. Full variable domain (rest looked up from reference TRBV29-1 and TRBJ1-2): SAVISQKPSRDICQRGTSLTIQCQVDSQVTMMFWYRQQPGQSLTLIATANQGSEATYESGFVIDKFPISRPNLTFSTLTVSNMSPEDSSIYLCSDRTNYGYTFGSGTRLTVV.

This clone was picked up one time. V gene TRBV7-2 combines with J gene TRBJ1-5; 8 bases align to TRBD1. The germline V gene has CDR1 SGHTA and CDR2 FQGNSA. The J segment lost 6 bases and the V segment lost 5 bases, leaving 9 bases of the junction unmatched. There are 15 residues in the CDR3. The CDR3 protein is CASSQADRGSQPQHF. CDR3 in DNA: TGTGCCAGCAGCCAAGCCGACAGGGGTAGTCAGCCCCAGCATTTT.

The chain is built from TRBV19 and TRBJ2-7; 12 bases align to TRBD2. V lost 6 bases and J lost 2; bases outside the gene matches: 8. Germline V CDR1 and CDR2: LNHDA, SQIVND (reference sequence). The CDR3 length is 16 residues. The CDR3 loop reads CASSHSSGGEPYEQYF. The CDR3 DNA is TGTGCCAGTAGCCACTCTAGCGGGGGGGAGCCCTACGAGCAGTACTTC.

The CDR3 DNA sequence: TGTGCCACCAGCAGGGACTCAGGGTCACCCCTCCACTTT. It is translated as CATSRDSGSPLHF. The chain recombines TRBV15 with TRBJ1-6, with D possibly being TRBD1 (5 bases). In germline, CDR1 is LNHNV, CDR2 YYDKDF (reference sequence). This CDR3 has 13 amino acids. Trimming removed 3 bases at V and 10 bases at J, with 10 bases between.

The chain recombines TRBV11-2 with TRBJ2-7; no clear D gene. Germline V lookup: CDR1 SGHAT, CDR2 FQNNGV. The germline V and J ends were trimmed by 5 bases and 2 bases, with 7 bases remaining between them. CDR3 length: 12 residues. CDR3 DNA sequence: TGTGCCAGCAGCGTTAGGCCCTACGAGCAGTACTTC. Protein: CASSVRPYEQYF.

This chain uses TRBV23-1 with TRBJ1-4; D is unresolved. TRBV23-1 is given ORF status, its function remaining uncertain. Trimming left V 0 bases short and J 0 bases short, with 8 bases between. There are 16 residues in the CDR3. The CDR3 coding sequence is TGCGCCAGCAGTCAATCGATCGAAGCAACTAATGAAAAACTGTTTTTT. This encodes CASSQSIEATNEKLFF.

This clone has more than one count but fewer than ten. J is TRBJ2-5 and V is TRBV18; 8 bases are shared with TRBD1. The V segment lost 4 bases and the J segment 5 bases; nucleotides outside the gene matches: 15. From germline, CDR1 is KGHSH and CDR2 LQKENI. This CDR3 has 17 residues. The CDR3 is CASSREDRGAIAETQYF. For the CDR3, the DNA is TGTGCCAGCTCACGAGAAGACAGGGGAGCGATCGCGGAGACCCAGTACTTC.

This clone was counted once. CDR3 sequence (DNA): TGCGCCAGCAGCCAAGAACGGCCAATAGGTGGCCTGAACACTGAAGCTTTCTTT. Translated, it gives CASSQERPIGGLNTEAFF. V gene TRBV4-3 combines with J gene TRBJ1-1; D not certain. V lost 0 bases to trimming and J lost 0 bases, with 17 bases between them. This CDR3 spans 18 amino acids. Germline lookup yields CDR1 LGHNA and CDR2 YSLEER.

This rearrangement joins TRBV27 to TRBJ1-5; TRBD1 is a possible D gene (5 bases). CDR1 is MNHEY, CDR2 SMNVEV, per germline (reference sequence). This CDR3 is built from 13 residues. Trimming stripped 6 bases from V and 4 bases from J, with 10 bases between. The CDR3 sequence is CASRTAGNQPQHF. The CDR3 DNA is TGTGCCAGCAGAACGGCAGGGAATCAGCCCCAGCATTTT.

The chain is built from TRBV9 and TRBJ2-7; 11 bases are shared with TRBD1. The V gene end was trimmed by 4 bases and the J gene end by 5 bases; junction bases not matched to a gene: 8. The germline gives CDR1 SGDLS, CDR2 YYNGEE. The CDR3 consists of 15 residues. The CDR3 region is CASSPGTGGIHEQYF. The CDR3 DNA follows: TGTGCCAGCAGCCCAGGGACAGGGGGTATCCACGAGCAGTACTTC.

Of note for this clone: At the DNA level, this CDR3 is encoded by other sequences in the same sample as well. The chain couples TRBV5-1 to TRBJ1-6; the D gene is possibly TRBD1 (6 bases). There are 14 residues in the CDR3. V was clipped by 0 bases and J by 7 bases, with 8 bases between them. Germline V gene data show CDR1 as SGHRS and CDR2 as YFSETQ. The CDR3 protein is CASSLGQENSPLHF. DNA of the CDR3: TGCGCCAGCAGCTTGGGACAGGAGAATTCACCCCTCCACTTT.

V usage is TRBV5-6 and J usage is TRBJ2-7; the D gene is possibly TRBD2 (5 bases). CDR3 length: 13 amino acids. Trimming shortened V by 4 bases and J by 5 bases, and 13 bases separated the two germline ends. Germline CDR1 SGHDT, CDR2 YYEEEE. CDR3 residues: CASSVSGLNEQYF. CDR3 coding DNA: TGTGCCAGCAGCGTTTCGGGGTTGAACGAGCAGTACTTC.

The rearrangement links TRBV7-2 to TRBJ2-3; D is perhaps TRBD1 (5 bases). CDR3 length: 14 amino acids. The germline V and J ends were trimmed by 5 bases and 2 bases, with 11 bases remaining between them. CDR1 and CDR2 (germline): SGHTA, FQGNSA. Here the CDR3 DNA reads TGTGCCAGCAGCGTAAGACAGTTCACAGATACGCAGTATTTT. The encoded protein is CASSVRQFTDTQYF.

This clone showed up just once. This sequence joins TRBV18 and TRBJ2-3; a possible D gene is TRBD2 (5 bases). V lost 6 bases, J lost 4 bases, and 14 bases lay in between. The CDR3 totals 14 residues. Germline assignment: CDR1 KGHSH and CDR2 LQKENI. The CDR3 loop reads CASSARAGADTQYF. The CDR3 region has the DNA TGTGCCAGCTCCGCGAGGGCCGGGGCAGATACGCAGTATTTT. Based on the CDR3 plus reference TRBV18 and TRBJ2-3, the full variable domain is NAGVMQNPRHLVRRRGQEARLRCSPMKGHSHVYWYRQLPEEGLKFMVYLQKENIIDESGMPKERFSAEFPKEGPSILRIQQVVRGDSAAYFCASSARAGADTQYFGPGTRLTVL.

This sequence joins TRBV6-5 and TRBJ1-1, with TRBD1 identical over 9 bases. The germline V gene has CDR1 MNHEY and CDR2 SVGAGI. There are 15 residues in the CDR3. Losses at the gene ends were 6 bases for V and 5 bases for J; bases not matched to a gene: 10. CDR3 bases: TGTGCCAGCAGCCCCCTACAGGGGGCTTGGACTGAAGCTTTCTTT. This gives the protein CASSPLQGAWTEAFF.

This chain uses TRBV30 with TRBJ1-5; D is perhaps TRBD1 (5 bases). The CDR3 loop spans 13 amino acids. Trimming took off 3 bases at V and 5 bases at J, with 11 bases between the two ends. Per the germline V gene, CDR1 is GTSNPN and CDR2 is SVGIG (reference sequence). This CDR3 reads CAWSPTGDQPQHF. The CDR3 DNA is TGTGCCTGGAGCCCCACAGGAGATCAGCCCCAGCATTTT.

The rearrangement uses TRBV7-9 and TRBJ1-6; perhaps TRBD1 as D (5 bases). The length of the CDR3 is 14 residues. The germline V gene has CDR1 SEHNR and CDR2 FQNEAQ (reference sequence). V was pared by 7 bases and J by 6 bases, with 13 bases between. The CDR3 loop is CASTATGPNSPLHF. CDR3 DNA: TGTGCCAGCACCGCGACGGGACCTAATTCACCCCTCCACTTT.

The chain uses TRBV29-1 and TRBJ1-2; the D gene is possibly TRBD1 (5 bases). CDR3 length: 11 residues. Germline CDR1 and CDR2: SQVTM and ANQGSEA. The germline V and J ends were trimmed by 4 bases and 7 bases, with 10 bases remaining between them. Written as DNA, the CDR3 is TGCAGCGTTGCTGGGGGAGGTGGCTACACCTTC. This translates into CSVAGGGGYTF.